The rows below give T cell receptor beta chains drawn from one sample of a study of blood T cell repertoires in COVID-19. The protocol was immunoSEQ multiplex PCR, while the TCRdb copy is restricted to in-frame clones and leaves out a portion. The repertoire has hundreds of thousands of clones, 87% of them found once; the top ten carry approximately 1.6%. Sequencing input: peripheral blood. The receptors stem from a woman aged 40-49 years who had recovered from COVID-19. The CDR3 runs from the conserved cysteine through the conserved F or W. The order of the fields is D gene, J gene, V gene, clone size, CDR3 protein, CDR3 DNA. A D gene is named only where the DNA matches it firmly. Where a row states a size, it is once, few, many or the class of an expanded clone; other rows omit it.

.,TRBJ1-1,TRBV6-6,few,CASSREGEAFF,TGTGCCAGCAGTCGGGAGGGGGAAGCTTTCTTT
TRBD2,TRBJ2-3,TRBV5-1,.,CASSLGLAADTQYF,TGCGCCAGCAGCCTGGGACTAGCAGCAGATACGCAGTATTTT
.,TRBJ1-2,TRBV27,.,CASRTRGGINYGYTF,TGTGCCAGCAGAACTCGGGGTGGGATCAACTATGGCTACACCTTC
TRBD1,TRBJ1-4,TRBV14,.,CASSHPGGAGEKLFF,TGTGCCAGCAGTCATCCAGGGGGCGCGGGTGAAAAACTGTTTTTT
.,TRBJ1-1,TRBV2,.,CASTFPWGGTEAFF,TGTGCCAGCACGTTTCCGTGGGGGGGGACTGAAGCTTTCTTT
TRBD1,TRBJ1-5,TRBV30,.,CAWSVATGANQPQHF,TGTGCCTGGAGTGTAGCGACAGGGGCGAATCAGCCCCAGCATTTT
TRBD1,TRBJ2-3,TRBV7-9,.,CASSFNRGNTDTQYF,TGTGCCAGCAGCTTTAACAGGGGGAACACAGATACGCAGTATTTT
TRBD1,TRBJ1-1,TRBV5-1,.,CASTPRTGGNTEAFF,TGCGCCAGCACCCCCCGGACAGGTGGGAACACTGAAGCTTTCTTT
.,TRBJ2-5,TRBV5-1,.,CASTLGQGGETQYF,TGCGCCAGCACCCTCGGACAGGGAGGGGAGACCCAGTACTTC
.,TRBJ2-2,TRBV9,.,CASNRRGGELFF,TGTGCCAGCAATCGGCGGGGCGGGGAGCTGTTTTTT
TRBD1,TRBJ2-5,TRBV6-6,.,CASSSDRGRETQYF,TGTGCCAGCAGTTCAGACAGGGGGCGAGAGACCCAGTACTTC
.,TRBJ2-2,TRBV2,.,CASGVEVLLNTGELFF,TGTGCCAGCGGGGTGGAGGTCCTTTTAAACACCGGGGAGCTGTTTTTT
.,TRBJ2-5,TRBV7-9,.,CASSSDSAGYRTQYF,TGTGCCAGCAGCTCGGATAGCGCGGGGTATCGGACCCAGTACTTC
.,TRBJ1-5,TRBV11-2,.,CASSLERGSNQPQHF,TGTGCCAGCAGCTTAGAGAGGGGGAGCAATCAGCCCCAGCATTTT
.,TRBJ1-3,TRBV4-3,.,CASSQEEGNTIYF,TGCGCCAGCAGCCAAGAGGAGGGAAACACCATATATTTT
TRBD2,TRBJ2-2,TRBV20-1,few,CSASTGGQTGELFF,TGCAGTGCTAGTACGGGGGGGCAGACCGGGGAGCTGTTTTTT
TRBD2,TRBJ2-7,TRBV7-2,.,CASSRTSGGTSSYEQYF,TGTGCCAGCAGCCGGACTAGCGGGGGCACTAGCTCCTACGAGCAGTACTTC
.,TRBJ1-5,TRBV18,.,CASSPQGSNQPQHF,TGTGCCAGCTCACCGCAGGGGAGCAATCAGCCCCAGCATTTT
.,TRBJ2-7,TRBV19,.,CASSGRVEAGATYEQYF,TGTGCCAGTAGCGGTAGGGTCGAGGCAGGGGCCACCTACGAGCAGTACTTC
TRBD2,TRBJ2-5,TRBV5-5,.,CASSRGLANQETQYF,TGTGCCAGCAGCCGGGGACTAGCGAACCAAGAGACCCAGTACTTC
TRBD1,TRBJ2-7,TRBV27,.,CASSTDSDRGEQYF,TGTGCCAGCAGTACGGACTCCGACAGGGGAGAGCAGTACTTC
.,TRBJ1-2,TRBV6-5,few,CASSSAGTLNYGYTF,TGTGCCAGCAGTTCGGCAGGGACACTAAACTATGGCTACACCTTC
TRBD1,TRBJ1-3,TRBV27,.,CATAQGAGNTIYF,TGTGCCACCGCACAGGGGGCTGGAAACACCATATATTTT
TRBD1,TRBJ1-1,TRBV10-3,.,CAISDTGGVEEAFF,TGTGCCATCAGTGACACAGGGGGAGTTGAGGAAGCTTTCTTT
TRBD1,TRBJ1-5,TRBV6-2/TRBV6-3,once,CASSWTGGGNQPQHF,TGTGCCAGCAGCTGGACAGGGGGCGGCAATCAGCCCCAGCATTTT
.,TRBJ2-7,TRBV5-4,.,CASSLDATASSYEQYF,TGTGCCAGCAGCTTGGACGCGACAGCTAGCTCCTACGAGCAGTACTTC
.,TRBJ2-1,TRBV25-1,.,CASSSTGDYNEQFF,TGTGCCAGCAGTTCCACAGGTGACTACAATGAGCAGTTCTTC
.,TRBJ1-1,TRBV15,.,CATSREAVEGSAFF,TGTGCCACCAGCAGAGAAGCCGTGGAGGGGTCCGCTTTCTTT
TRBD1,TRBJ1-1,TRBV14,once,CASSQVIRGLGEAFF,TGTGCCAGCAGCCAAGTTATCAGGGGGCTGGGTGAAGCTTTCTTT
.,TRBJ1-2,TRBV5-6,.,CASSFGIPYGYTF,TGTGCCAGCAGCTTCGGTATCCCCTATGGCTACACCTTC
.,TRBJ1-2,TRBV6-1,.,CASSEAGTGWHGYTF,TGTGCCAGCAGTGAAGCTGGAACAGGGTGGCATGGCTACACCTTC
TRBD1,TRBJ1-3,TRBV9,.,CASSVGDRGGNTIYF,TGTGCCAGCAGCGTAGGGGACAGGGGTGGAAACACCATATATTTT
.,TRBJ2-5,TRBV5-1,.,CASSLTNSQETQYF,TGCGCCAGCAGCTTGACAAACAGCCAAGAGACCCAGTACTTC
TRBD1,TRBJ1-1,TRBV6-2/TRBV6-3,.,CASSRDRGYMNTEAFF,TGTGCCAGCAGCAGGGACAGGGGGTACATGAACACTGAAGCTTTCTTT
.,TRBJ2-4,TRBV4-1,.,CASSPVEVAIAKNIQYF,TGCGCCAGCAGCCCGGTTGAGGTCGCCATAGCCAAAAACATTCAGTACTTC
TRBD2,TRBJ2-2,TRBV5-4,few,CASSAQRGANTGELFF,TGTGCCAGCAGCGCACAGCGGGGCGCGAACACCGGGGAGCTGTTTTTT
TRBD1,TRBJ1-2,TRBV5-1,.,CASTNPRTGYGYTF,TGCGCCAGCACCAACCCCCGGACAGGCTATGGCTACACCTTC
TRBD1,TRBJ1-3,TRBV5-1,.,CASSLGTASGNTIYF,TGCGCCAGCAGCCTGGGGACAGCCTCTGGAAACACCATATATTTT
.,TRBJ1-1,TRBV7-2,.,CASSLSQGTEAFF,TGTGCCAGCAGCTTATCTCAGGGAACTGAAGCTTTCTTT
.,TRBJ1-2,TRBV7-2,.,CASSPTRQANYGYTF,TGTGCCAGCAGCCCAACCCGACAGGCTAACTATGGCTACACCTTC
.,TRBJ2-7,TRBV9,.,CASSVEAAQLGNEQYF,TGTGCCAGCAGCGTAGAGGCGGCACAACTCGGGAACGAGCAGTACTTC
TRBD1,TRBJ1-2,TRBV10-3,.,CAIWWGQGGYGYTF,TGTGCCATCTGGTGGGGACAGGGGGGCTATGGCTACACCTTC
.,TRBJ2-5,TRBV18,.,CASSLVWGEETQYF,TGTGCCAGCTCCCTAGTCTGGGGCGAGGAGACCCAGTACTTC
TRBD1,TRBJ2-5,TRBV18,.,CASSPPADRGYQETQYF,TGTGCCAGCTCACCACCGGCGGACAGGGGGTACCAAGAGACCCAGTACTTC
TRBD1,TRBJ1-3,TRBV9,.,CASSVASQGVSGNTIYF,TGTGCCAGCAGCGTAGCATCCCAGGGGGTCTCTGGGAACACCATATATTTT
TRBD1,TRBJ1-6,TRBV18,.,CASSPPSTGVNSPLHF,TGTGCCAGCTCACCACCTTCGACAGGGGTTAATTCACCCCTCCACTTT
TRBD1,TRBJ1-2,TRBV11-2,.,CASSPYPGTGANYGYTF,TGTGCCAGCAGCCCTTACCCCGGGACAGGGGCTAACTATGGCTACACCTTC
.,TRBJ1-1,TRBV6-5,.,CASSSSLEAFF,TGTGCCAGCAGTTCCTCCCTTGAAGCTTTCTTT
.,TRBJ2-5,TRBV6-5,.,CASLRQPGTQYF,TGTGCCAGCCTCCGACAGCCGGGGACCCAGTACTTC
.,TRBJ2-7,TRBV5-1,.,CASSLGPGNEQYF,TGCGCCAGCAGCTTGGGTCCCGGGAACGAGCAGTACTTC